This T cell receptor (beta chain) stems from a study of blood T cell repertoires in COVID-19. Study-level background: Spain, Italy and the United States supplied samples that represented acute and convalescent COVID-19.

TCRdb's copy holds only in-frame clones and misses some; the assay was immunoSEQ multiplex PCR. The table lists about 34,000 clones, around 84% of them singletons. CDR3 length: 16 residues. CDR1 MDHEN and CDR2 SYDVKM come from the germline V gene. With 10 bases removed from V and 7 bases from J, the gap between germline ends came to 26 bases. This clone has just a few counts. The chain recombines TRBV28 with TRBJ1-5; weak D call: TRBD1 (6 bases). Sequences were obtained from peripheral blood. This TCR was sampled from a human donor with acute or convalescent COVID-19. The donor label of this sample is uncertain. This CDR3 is CATRAGGGPNLQPQHF. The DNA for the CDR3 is TGTGCCACCCGGGCTGGGGGGGGCCCGAACCTGCAGCCCCAGCATTTT.